One sample yielded the 18 T cell receptor beta chains listed below, sequenced in a study of human T cells and chemical hapten exposure. Time point defined: pre-sensitization, week 0. This sample's treatment: therapeutic diphenylcyclopropenone sensitization with weekly scalp DPC. TCRdb used MiXCR to reprocess the RACE reads, holding one entry per CDR3 protein. The sample carries 100,000 to 150,000 distinct CDR3 sequences, about 13% recorded once. The source was whole blood, collected in connection with sensitization to the hapten diphenylcyclopropenone (DPC). These receptors were collected from a woman under 30 with alopecia areata. Some clones in this sample may be carry-over from other donors' samples.

The chain has TRBV7-8 and TRBJ1-6; maybe TRBD1 (5 bases). The germline CDR1 and CDR2 sequences are SGHVS and FQNEAQ. The CDR3 loop spans 17 amino acids. The ends were cut back, 3 bases at V and 0 bases at J, with 12 bases in the middle. Written as DNA, the CDR3 is TGTGCCAGCAGCTTGCTTCCAGGGTCCTCCTATAATTCACCCCTCCACTTT. It translates to CASSLLPGSSYNSPLHF. The full variable domain, its missing parts supplied by reference TRBV7-8 and TRBJ1-6, is GAGVSQSPRYKVAKRGQDVALRCDPISGHVSLFWYQQALGQGPEFLTYFQNEAQLDKSGLPSDRFFAERPEGSVSTLKIQRTQQEDSAVYLCASSLLPGSSYNSPLHFGNGTRLTVT.

The chain carries TRBV6-2 or TRBV6-3 and TRBJ2-5; maybe TRBD2 (6 bases). Per the germline V gene, CDR1 is MNHEY and CDR2 is SVGEGT. Trimming removed 2 bases from V and 2 bases from J, with 12 bases in between. The CDR3 runs to 15 residues. CDR3 sequence (DNA): TGTGCCAGCAGTTACGCGGGGCCCCTTCAAGAGACCCAGTACTTC. Protein sequence: CASSYAGPLQETQYF.

This clonotype was detected a few times. This chain connects TRBV18 to TRBJ1-1, with D perhaps TRBD1 (5 bases). Trimming took off 8 bases at V and 1 base at J, with 11 bases between the two ends. The CDR3 loop spans 13 amino acids. From germline, CDR1 is KGHSH and CDR2 LQKENI. The CDR3 coding sequence is TGTGCCAGCCGACAGCAGCCGAACACTGAAGCTTTCTTT. Translated, it gives CASRQQPNTEAFF. The full variable domain, rest sourced from reference TRBV18 and TRBJ1-1, is NAGVMQNPRHLVRRRGQEARLRCSPMKGHSHVYWYRQLPEEGLKFMVYLQKENIIDESGMPKERFSAEFPKEGPSILRIQQVVRGDSAAYFCASRQQPNTEAFFGQGTRLTVV.

The chain couples TRBV9 to TRBJ2-5; the D call may be TRBD1 or TRBD2 (6 bases each). Germline V CDR1 and CDR2: SGDLS, YYNGEE. Deletions cut 10 bases from V and 5 bases from J, with 21 bases between. The CDR3 sequence is 14 residues long. The CDR3 here is CASGEGGEAETQYF. The CDR3, as DNA: TGTGCCTCCGGCGAGGGGGGCGAGGCGGAGACCCAGTACTTC.

This clonotype occurred a few times. The chain uses TRBV29-1 and TRBJ1-5, with D uncertain. V was cut by 3 bases and J by 4 bases, with 4 bases left in between. There are 11 residues in the CDR3. Germline CDR1 is SQVTM and CDR2 is ANQGSEA. CDR3 DNA sequence: TGCAGCGTTGACAGAAATCAGCCCCAGCATTTT. Translation: CSVDRNQPQHF.

This clonotype came up a few times. V and J are TRBV18 and TRBJ2-2; D unresolved. Trimming left V 3 bases short and J 4 bases short, with 12 bases between. Looked up from germline, CDR1 is KGHSH and CDR2 is LQKENI. CDR3 size: 15 residues. The CDR3 protein is CASSPKYDGTGELFF. As DNA, the CDR3 is TGTGCCAGCTCACCGAAATATGATGGCACCGGGGAGCTGTTTTTT.

The chain combines TRBV18 with TRBJ2-1; D possibly corresponds to TRBD2 (6 bases). The V end lost 3 bases, the J end lost 7 bases, and 16 bases lay between the germline ends. Germline V gene sequence: CDR1 KGHSH, CDR2 LQKENI. The CDR3 has 15 residues. CDR3 in amino acids: CASSPRDGTRNEQFF. CDR3 nucleotides: TGTGCCAGCTCACCGCGGGACGGCACGCGGAATGAGCAGTTCTTC.

This clonotype appeared a few times. The V call is TRBV12-5, the J call TRBJ2-1; no reliable D call. This CDR3 contains 14 residues. Looked up from germline, CDR1 is LGHNT and CDR2 is FRNRAP. Trimming pared 0 bases from V and 1 base from J, leaving 4 bases between. The CDR3 sequence: CASGLVWSYNEQFF. CDR3 nucleotide sequence: TGTGCTAGTGGTTTGGTGTGGTCCTACAATGAGCAGTTCTTC.

This chain connects TRBV7-9 to TRBJ1-1, with D possibly TRBD1 on 5 matching bases. CDR1 is SEHNR, CDR2 FQNEAQ, per germline (reference sequence). Deletions cut 1 base from V and 3 bases from J, with 12 bases between. The CDR3 loop spans 15 amino acids. CDR3 protein: CASSLVQGEHTEAFF. The CDR3 DNA follows: TGTGCCAGCAGCTTAGTTCAGGGTGAGCACACTGAAGCTTTCTTT.

This clonotype was observed a few times. The gene calls are TRBV29-1 and TRBJ2-3; a possible D gene is TRBD2 (6 bases). The CDR3 covers 15 residues. V was cut by 6 bases and J by 1 base, with 17 bases left in between. CDR1 SQVTM and CDR2 ANQGSEA come from the germline V gene. As DNA, the CDR3 is TGCAGCGTGGGGGGAAGGAAGCGGGGCACAGATACGCAGTATTTT. Residues: CSVGGRKRGTDTQYF.

In its sample, this clonotype was seen many times. The genes are TRBV6-2 or TRBV6-3 and TRBJ2-1, with TRBD2 identical over 12 bases. The CDR3 sequence is 16 residues long. J lost 8 bases, V lost 2 bases, and 7 bases had no gene match. Looked up from germline, CDR1 is MNHEY and CDR2 is SVGEGT. The CDR3 region has the DNA TGTGCCAGCAGTTACAGCCTAGCGGGGGGGCTCGATGAGCAGTTCTTC. It is translated as CASSYSLAGGLDEQFF.

This clonotype showed up many times. V is TRBV7-2 and J is TRBJ2-7; 8 bases map to TRBD2. In germline, CDR1 is SGHTA, CDR2 FQGNSA. V was pared by 0 bases and J by 2 bases, with 12 bases of the junction left unmatched. This CDR3 is built from 18 residues. The CDR3 loop is CASSLATTGGGTPYEQYF. CDR3 DNA: TGTGCCAGCAGCTTAGCAACGACTGGCGGGGGGACCCCCTACGAGCAGTACTTC.

This clonotype appeared a few times. V is TRBV20-1 and J is TRBJ1-5, with D maybe TRBD1 (5 bases). V was pared by 0 bases and J by 4 bases, with 10 bases between. The CDR3 is 14 amino acids. Germline CDR1 is DFQATT and CDR2 is SNEGSKA (reference sequence). CDR3 region: CSARDWQGNQPQHF. DNA for the CDR3: TGCAGTGCTAGAGATTGGCAGGGTAATCAGCCCCAGCATTTT.

This chain uses TRBV18 with TRBJ2-7; no clear D gene. The V gene lost 6 bases and the J gene lost 2 bases, with 8 bases spanning the gap. CDR1 and CDR2 (germline): KGHSH, LQKENI. The CDR3 contains 12 residues. The CDR3 DNA sequence: TGTGCCAGCTCCGAATCAACCTACGAGCAGTACTTC. This codes for CASSESTYEQYF.

This clonotype turned up a few times. The rearrangement joins TRBV7-9 to TRBJ2-7, with a tentative D call TRBD2 (5 bases). In germline, CDR1 is SEHNR, CDR2 FQNEAQ (reference sequence). The V end lost 4 bases, the J end lost 5 bases, and 18 bases lay between the germline ends. The CDR3 has 15 amino acids. The CDR3 reads CASSSYLGVENEQYF. CDR3 sequence (DNA): TGTGCCAGCAGCTCCTACCTCGGGGTAGAGAACGAGCAGTACTTC.

This clonotype has just a few counts. The rearrangement uses TRBV5-1 and TRBJ2-3; TRBD2 matches at 9 bases. The CDR3 covers 17 residues. The junction had 13 bases not matched to a gene; V was cut back by 4 bases and J by 4 bases. Germline V gives CDR1 SGHRS, CDR2 YFSETQ. The CDR3 coding sequence is TGCGCCAGCAGCCCGCGTTACGGGACTAGCCGCGCAGATACGCAGTATTTT. This gives the protein CASSPRYGTSRADTQYF.

This clonotype was recorded many times. The chain is built from TRBV27 and TRBJ2-1; TRBD1 agrees at 7 bases. With 4 bases clipped from V and 15 bases from J, the junction kept 12 bases outside the gene matches. Germline CDR1 reads MNHEY; CDR2 reads SMNVEV (reference sequence). This CDR3 is built from 13 residues. The CDR3 reads CASSSKRDSRPFF. CDR3 nucleotides: TGTGCCAGCAGTTCCAAACGGGACAGCCGTCCGTTCTTC.

Only a few counts were recorded for this clonotype. This chain links TRBV6-2 or TRBV6-3 with TRBJ1-5; TRBD1 aligns across 7 bases. This CDR3 spans 15 amino acids. Germline loops: CDR1 MNHEY, CDR2 SVGEGT. The trim removed 6 bases at V and 3 bases at J, leaving 8 bases unmatched. Here the CDR3 DNA reads TGTGCCAGCAGACTCTTGGGACAGTACAATCAGCCCCAGCATTTT. Translation: CASRLLGQYNQPQHF.